Listed below are T cell receptor beta chains from one sample, sequenced in a study of regulatory T cells in long-lasting Graves disease. TCRdb reprocessed the multiplex PCR reads via MiXCR and lists one record per CDR3 protein. This sample yields 500,000 to 700,000 distinct CDR3 sequences, of which 25% to 35% are seen a single time; around 40% belongs to the top ten. Sequencing was performed on peripheral blood mononuclear cells (PBMCs), taken when the disease was refractory, from a patient treated with antithyroid drugs. These receptors were obtained from a female donor with Graves disease. Both conserved end residues are part of each CDR3. D genes are given only for firm matches. Clone size is stated in some rows and not others, as once, few, many or a class when expanded.

j_call: TRBJ1-6
clone_size: -
d_call: -
v_call: TRBV6-5
cdr3_nt: TGTGCCAGCAGTTCAACTAGGGATAATTCACCCCTCCACTTT
cdr3_aa: CASSSTRDNSPLHF

j_call: TRBJ2-7
clone_size: -
d_call: -
v_call: TRBV7-2
cdr3_nt: TGTGCCAGCAGCTTAGAGGCAACATTCAAGCAGTACTTC
cdr3_aa: CASSLEATFKQYF

j_call: TRBJ1-1
clone_size: -
d_call: -
v_call: TRBV14
cdr3_nt: TGTGCCAGCAGCCAAGATTTAGGGGGCACTGAAGCTTTCTTT
cdr3_aa: CASSQDLGGTEAFF

j_call: TRBJ1-1
clone_size: many
d_call: -
v_call: TRBV6-1
cdr3_nt: TGTGCCAGCAGTGAAGCCGTATCTACTGAAGCTTTCTTT
cdr3_aa: CASSEAVSTEAFF

j_call: TRBJ1-1
clone_size: -
d_call: -
v_call: TRBV29-1
cdr3_nt: TGCAGCGTCCTTCCCCTGAGGAAGGCTGAAGCTTTCTTT
cdr3_aa: CSVLPLRKAEAFF

j_call: TRBJ1-1
clone_size: -
d_call: -
v_call: TRBV29-1
cdr3_nt: TGCAGCGTTGAAGATGCAGGGAGAAGGGACACTGAAGCTTTCTTT
cdr3_aa: CSVEDAGRRDTEAFF

j_call: TRBJ2-2
clone_size: -
d_call: TRBD1
v_call: TRBV11-1
cdr3_nt: TGTGCCAGCAGCTTGCCGGGCCAGGGGGCGTTCACCGGGGAGCTGTTTTTT
cdr3_aa: CASSLPGQGAFTGELFF

j_call: TRBJ2-6
clone_size: -
d_call: -
v_call: TRBV6-2/TRBV6-3
cdr3_nt: TGTGCCAGCAGAGTGGCTGGGGCCAACGTCCTGACTTTC
cdr3_aa: CASRVAGANVLTF

j_call: TRBJ1-2
clone_size: -
d_call: TRBD1
v_call: TRBV15
cdr3_nt: TGTGCCACCAGCAGAAGACAGGGGGGCGATGGCTACACCTTC
cdr3_aa: CATSRRQGGDGYTF

j_call: TRBJ2-5
clone_size: -
d_call: TRBD2
v_call: TRBV20-1
cdr3_nt: TGCAGTGCTAGAGGACTAATAACGGCGGGAGTCGGGACCCAGTACTTC
cdr3_aa: CSARGLITAGVGTQYF

j_call: TRBJ2-4
clone_size: -
d_call: -
v_call: TRBV7-9
cdr3_nt: TGTGCCAGCAGCTTAGGCGACTTACAGGGTGCCAAAAACATTCAGTACTTC
cdr3_aa: CASSLGDLQGAKNIQYF

j_call: TRBJ2-5
clone_size: few
d_call: TRBD2
v_call: TRBV5-6
cdr3_nt: TGTGCCAGCAGCTTGACTAGACTAGCGGGGGGAGAGACCCAGTACTTC
cdr3_aa: CASSLTRLAGGETQYF

j_call: TRBJ1-1
clone_size: many
d_call: -
v_call: TRBV12-5
cdr3_nt: TGTGCTAGTGGTTTGTCCGTGAACACTGAAGCTTTCTTT
cdr3_aa: CASGLSVNTEAFF

j_call: TRBJ2-7
clone_size: few
d_call: -
v_call: TRBV20-1
cdr3_nt: TGCAGTGCCCGTACGGTCCTCTACGAGCAGTACTTC
cdr3_aa: CSARTVLYEQYF

j_call: TRBJ2-2
clone_size: -
d_call: TRBD1
v_call: TRBV7-2
cdr3_nt: TGTGCCAGCAGCTTTACAGGGGTATTTCACGGGGAGCTGTTTTTT
cdr3_aa: CASSFTGVFHGELFF

j_call: TRBJ1-2
clone_size: -
d_call: TRBD1
v_call: TRBV11-2
cdr3_nt: TGTGCCACCGCGCCGGGGGGACAGGGCGTCTGGGGCTACACCTTC
cdr3_aa: CATAPGGQGVWGYTF

j_call: TRBJ1-2
clone_size: many
d_call: -
v_call: TRBV28
cdr3_nt: TGTGCCAGCAGTTTAATGATACCCCGAGCAGAGCGGTATAATGGCTACACCTTC
cdr3_aa: CASSLMIPRAERYNGYTF

j_call: TRBJ1-2
clone_size: -
d_call: -
v_call: TRBV6-5
cdr3_nt: TGTGCCAGCAGATACGGACCGGGGGATGGCTACACCTTC
cdr3_aa: CASRYGPGDGYTF

j_call: TRBJ1-1
clone_size: few
d_call: -
v_call: TRBV29-1
cdr3_nt: TGCAGCGGCGGGCGGGACACTGAAGCTTTCTTT
cdr3_aa: CSGGRDTEAFF

j_call: TRBJ2-7
clone_size: -
d_call: -
v_call: TRBV20-1
cdr3_nt: TGCAGTGCTAGCGGAGCGGGTGGCGGTTACGAGCAGTACTTC
cdr3_aa: CSASGAGGGYEQYF

j_call: TRBJ1-1
clone_size: -
d_call: -
v_call: TRBV6-5
cdr3_nt: TGTGCCAGCAGTTACTCGATCATAACGAACACTGAAGCTTTCTTT
cdr3_aa: CASSYSIITNTEAFF

j_call: TRBJ2-5
clone_size: few
d_call: -
v_call: TRBV19
cdr3_nt: TGTGCCAGTAGTATCTGGGCGCCGGGACTCCAAGAGACCCAGTACTTC
cdr3_aa: CASSIWAPGLQETQYF

j_call: TRBJ2-7
clone_size: few
d_call: -
v_call: TRBV7-3
cdr3_nt: TGTGCCAGCAGCGCCCCGACAGAGGATGATAAAACCTACGAGCAGTACTTC
cdr3_aa: CASSAPTEDDKTYEQYF

j_call: TRBJ1-1
clone_size: many
d_call: -
v_call: TRBV2
cdr3_nt: TGTGCCAGCAGTGGTTCCGGGATTGCGGCGACTGAAGCTTTCTTT
cdr3_aa: CASSGSGIAATEAFF

j_call: TRBJ1-6
clone_size: -
d_call: -
v_call: TRBV5-1
cdr3_nt: TGCGCCAGCAGACTAAGGAATTCACCCCTCCACTTT
cdr3_aa: CASRLRNSPLHF

j_call: TRBJ1-2
clone_size: few
d_call: TRBD1
v_call: TRBV30
cdr3_nt: TGTGCCCAAACCCCTCCCGACAGGGTTCACTATGGCTACACCTTC
cdr3_aa: CAQTPPDRVHYGYTF

j_call: TRBJ2-7
clone_size: few
d_call: -
v_call: TRBV5-1
cdr3_nt: TGCGCCAGCAGTCTCTCATATAGTGGATACGAGCAGTACTTC
cdr3_aa: CASSLSYSGYEQYF

j_call: TRBJ1-2
clone_size: -
d_call: -
v_call: TRBV3-1
cdr3_nt: TGTGCCAGCAGCCAAGGGGACATCGGTTCCCCATTTGGAGGCTACACCTTC
cdr3_aa: CASSQGDIGSPFGGYTF

j_call: TRBJ2-2
clone_size: -
d_call: -
v_call: TRBV6-2/TRBV6-3
cdr3_nt: TGTGCCAGCAGTTACTCGCGGGAACTTGGGGAGCTGTTTTTT
cdr3_aa: CASSYSRELGELFF

j_call: TRBJ2-7
clone_size: few
d_call: -
v_call: TRBV3-1
cdr3_nt: TGTGCCAGCAGCGCCCGGGCGGGGAACTACGAGCAGTACTTC
cdr3_aa: CASSARAGNYEQYF

j_call: TRBJ2-7
clone_size: -
d_call: -
v_call: TRBV28
cdr3_nt: TGTGCCAGCAGTACCACAACCAGAGGTTGGCAGTACTTC
cdr3_aa: CASSTTTRGWQYF

j_call: TRBJ1-5
clone_size: -
d_call: -
v_call: TRBV20-1
cdr3_nt: TGCAGTGCTAGAGTTGACAGGACCTTCAATCAGCCCCAGCATTTT
cdr3_aa: CSARVDRTFNQPQHF

j_call: TRBJ2-6
clone_size: -
d_call: TRBD1
v_call: TRBV19
cdr3_nt: TGTGCCAGTAGTATAGATGGGGACAGCCATTACTCTGGGGCCAACGTCCTGACTTTC
cdr3_aa: CASSIDGDSHYSGANVLTF

j_call: TRBJ2-2
clone_size: few
d_call: -
v_call: TRBV2
cdr3_nt: TGTGCCAGCAGTGAAGAGTTCGGGGCCGGGGAGCTGTTTTTT
cdr3_aa: CASSEEFGAGELFF

j_call: TRBJ1-5
clone_size: few
d_call: -
v_call: TRBV27
cdr3_nt: TGTGCCAGCAGTTTATCAGGGCAGCTCTACAATCAGCCCCAGCATTTT
cdr3_aa: CASSLSGQLYNQPQHF

j_call: TRBJ1-5
clone_size: -
d_call: -
v_call: TRBV28
cdr3_nt: TGTGCCAGCAGTTCCCGACAAACACCCCAGCATTTT
cdr3_aa: CASSSRQTPQHF

j_call: TRBJ1-3
clone_size: few
d_call: -
v_call: TRBV25-1
cdr3_nt: TGTGCCAGCAGTGACTGGGTTCAGGACACCATATATTTT
cdr3_aa: CASSDWVQDTIYF

j_call: TRBJ2-7
clone_size: -
d_call: TRBD2
v_call: TRBV24-1
cdr3_nt: TGTGCCACCGCGTGGTGTCTAGCGGGAACCTACGAGCAGTACTTC
cdr3_aa: CATAWCLAGTYEQYF

j_call: TRBJ1-1
clone_size: -
d_call: -
v_call: TRBV11-2
cdr3_nt: TGTGCCAGCAGCTTGGACGCGGACATGCGGAACACTGAAGCTTTCTTT
cdr3_aa: CASSLDADMRNTEAFF

j_call: TRBJ2-1
clone_size: -
d_call: -
v_call: TRBV5-1
cdr3_nt: TGCGCCAGCAGCTTCGGGAGCCCCAGCTACAATGAGCAGTTCTTC
cdr3_aa: CASSFGSPSYNEQFF

j_call: TRBJ1-6
clone_size: -
d_call: -
v_call: TRBV20-1
cdr3_nt: TGCAGTGCTAGTTCACGTTTAGACAATTCACCCCTCCACTTT
cdr3_aa: CSASSRLDNSPLHF

j_call: TRBJ1-1
clone_size: few
d_call: -
v_call: TRBV5-1
cdr3_nt: TGCGCCAGCAGCTTGTCTTTCGAGGTGGGGGCTGAAGCTTTCTTT
cdr3_aa: CASSLSFEVGAEAFF

j_call: TRBJ1-2
clone_size: many
d_call: TRBD1
v_call: TRBV7-6
cdr3_nt: TGTGCCAGCGGCGACAGGGATAACTATGGCTACACCTTC
cdr3_aa: CASGDRDNYGYTF

j_call: TRBJ2-5
clone_size: -
d_call: TRBD1
v_call: TRBV6-1
cdr3_nt: TGTGCCAGCAGTGAGAACCGGGACAGGGCCATGGGGTACCAAGAGACCCAGTACTTC
cdr3_aa: CASSENRDRAMGYQETQYF

j_call: TRBJ1-1
clone_size: few
d_call: -
v_call: TRBV28
cdr3_nt: TGTGCCACCCTGCCTCGGGGGCGGTCCACTGAAGCTTTCTTT
cdr3_aa: CATLPRGRSTEAFF

j_call: TRBJ1-2
clone_size: -
d_call: TRBD1
v_call: TRBV7-6
cdr3_nt: TGTGTCAGCAGCTTAATGGTGGAGGGGGCTTGCACCTTC
cdr3_aa: CVSSLMVEGACTF

j_call: TRBJ2-2
clone_size: -
d_call: -
v_call: TRBV15
cdr3_nt: TGTGCCACCAGCAGAGATCTCGGGGGAGTCAACACCGGGGAGCTGTTTTTT
cdr3_aa: CATSRDLGGVNTGELFF

j_call: TRBJ2-3
clone_size: -
d_call: -
v_call: TRBV2
cdr3_nt: TGTGCCAGCAGTGAAGCGGCTAGGGGAGCTGATACGCAGTATTTT
cdr3_aa: CASSEAARGADTQYF